This TCR beta chain was sequenced in a study of blood T cell repertoires in COVID-19. Clones were sequenced by immunoSEQ multiplex PCR, and TCRdb holds only the in-frame ones, with some missing. The sample records fewer than 500,000 clones, around 90% being singletons. Sequences were obtained from peripheral blood. The receptor's source is a man between 18 and 35 years old with COVID-19, enrolled during active disease.

In DNA form, the CDR3 reads TGTGCCAGCAGTGCCCGACAGGGAACGAACTATGGCTACACCTTC. This encodes CASSARQGTNYGYTF. The chain couples TRBV2 to TRBJ1-2; TRBD1 matches at 7 bases. The J segment lost 2 bases and the V segment lost 4 bases, leaving 7 bases of the junction unmatched. Per the germline V gene, CDR1 is SNHLY and CDR2 is FYNNEI. CDR3 length: 15 residues.